The 17 T cell receptor beta chains in this list originate from one sample, sequenced in a study of blood T cells in healthy people across ages. A second about 7 to 11 cycle PCR used barcoded and J-beta primers. TCRdb re-derived calls from the 5' RACE reads in MiXCR, one entry per CDR3 protein. Of about 1.6 million distinct CDR3 sequences in the sample, about 32% are singletons; the top ten hold around 11%. Sequenced sample: blood. The receptors were sampled from a woman in her 30s in good health.

This clonotype was seen a single time. V is TRBV20-1 and J is TRBJ2-1; 10 bases are a match to TRBD1. CDR1 DFQATT and CDR2 SNEGSKA come from the germline V gene (reference sequence). This CDR3 spans 14 amino acids. V was clipped by 8 bases and J by 7 bases; unmatched bases: 11. Written as DNA, the CDR3 is TGCAGTACCAACCGCGGACAGGGGGATAATGAGCAGTTCTTC. Amino acid sequence: CSTNRGQGDNEQFF.

V gene TRBV20-1 combines with J gene TRBJ2-2; 7 positions agree with TRBD1. Trimming at V came to 1 base and at J to 7 bases, leaving 0 bases not matched to a gene. This CDR3 has 12 residues. Germline CDR1 DFQATT, CDR2 SNEGSKA (reference sequence). CDR3 sequence (DNA): TGCAGTGCTAGAGGGACAGGCGGGGAGCTGTTTTTT. It codes for CSARGTGGELFF.

This clonotype has only a few counts. This sequence joins TRBV6-6 and TRBJ1-1; no firm D call. The CDR3 length is 14 residues. Per the germline V gene, CDR1 is MNHNY and CDR2 is SVGAGI (reference sequence). V lost 2 bases and J 4 bases, leaving 11 bases between the germline ends. This chain's CDR3 is CASSYGLGVTEAFF. The CDR3 DNA reads as TGTGCCAGCAGTTACGGCCTTGGGGTCACTGAAGCTTTCTTT.

Only a few counts were recorded for this clonotype. The chain employs TRBV20-1 and TRBJ2-7, with D possibly being TRBD2 (5 bases). V was trimmed by 2 bases and J by 2 bases, leaving 10 bases between them. The CDR3 sequence is 13 residues long. Per germline, CDR1 DFQATT and CDR2 SNEGSKA (reference sequence). CDR3 residues: CSARSGKTYEQYF. CDR3 nucleotides: TGCAGTGCTAGATCCGGGAAGACCTACGAGCAGTACTTC.

This chain uses TRBV20-1 with TRBJ1-1; no reliable D call. The CDR3 length is 13 residues. Germline lookup yields CDR1 DFQATT and CDR2 SNEGSKA (reference sequence). Trimming took 6 bases from V and 10 from J, leaving 21 bases between them. CDR3 region: CSASTHGPSGAFF. The DNA of the CDR3 is TGCAGTGCCAGTACCCACGGGCCCAGTGGAGCTTTCTTT.

This clonotype appeared a few times. This sequence joins TRBV11-2 and TRBJ2-7; the D is unclear. CDR1 and CDR2 (germline): SGHAT, FQNNGV. Trimming stripped 6 bases from V and 5 bases from J, with 11 bases between. This CDR3 is built from 12 residues. The DNA for the CDR3 is TGTGCCAGCAGGCCACCCGTCCACGAGCAGTACTTC. This gives the protein CASRPPVHEQYF.

This clonotype was seen a few times. The V call is TRBV4-1, the J call TRBJ1-5, with unresolved D. The V end lost 0 bases, the J end lost 6 bases, and 12 bases lay between the germline ends. CDR3 length: 15 residues. Germline V gene lookup returns CDR1 MGHRA and CDR2 YSYEKL. Here the CDR3 DNA reads TGCGCCAGCAGCCAAGATTTAAGTGGAGGTCAGCCCCAGCATTTT. Its protein is CASSQDLSGGQPQHF.

The rearrangement joins TRBV13 to TRBJ2-1, with 8 bases matching TRBD2. Germline CDR1 is PRHDT and CDR2 is FYEKMQ (reference sequence). Trimming cost V 0 bases and J 6 bases; bases outside gene matches: 13. The CDR3 is made up of 18 amino acids. The CDR3 nucleotides are TGTGCCAGCAGCTTAGGGCAGCGGCTAGCGGGCATAGGCAATGAGCAGTTCTTC. Amino acid sequence: CASSLGQRLAGIGNEQFF.

The chain recombines TRBV6-1 with TRBJ1-1; D is possibly TRBD1 (6 bases). Germline V CDR1 and CDR2: MNHNS, SASEGT. This CDR3 is built from 16 residues. V lost 2 bases and J 5 bases, leaving 18 bases between the germline ends. The CDR3 here is CASSELVRGTGTEAFF. In DNA form, the CDR3 reads TGTGCCAGCAGTGAATTGGTCAGGGGTACGGGGACTGAAGCTTTCTTT.

Notes on this clonotype: This may come from a read error, since a much larger clone is one base off. The rearrangement uses TRBV20-1 and TRBJ2-1; 11 bases are a match to TRBD2. The V and J ends lost 5 bases and 10 bases, in that order; junction bases with no gene match: 10. Per the germline V gene, CDR1 is DFQATT and CDR2 is SNEGSKA (reference sequence). This CDR3 is built from 14 residues. CDR3 in DNA: TGCAGTGCTCGAACTAGCGGGAGTATCGGGGAGCAGTTCTTC. Amino acid sequence: CSARTSGSIGEQFF.

This clonotype has only a few counts. The chain has TRBV9 and TRBJ2-3; perhaps TRBD2 as D (6 bases). V lost 3 bases to trimming and J lost 0 bases, with 17 bases between them. The length of the CDR3 is 17 residues. Germline V gene data show CDR1 as SGDLS and CDR2 as YYNGEE. The CDR3: CASSDGVGGISTDTQYF. The CDR3 DNA is TGTGCCAGCAGCGACGGCGTGGGGGGAATAAGCACAGATACGCAGTATTTT. Drawing the rest from reference TRBV9 and TRBJ2-3, the complete variable domain is DSGVTQTPKHLITATGQRVTLRCSPRSGDLSVYWYQQSLDQGLQFLIQYYNGEERAKGNILERFSAQQFPDLHSELNLSSLELGDSALYFCASSDGVGGISTDTQYFGPGTRLTVL.

Turning to this clonotype: This could be a read error, since a much larger clone is one nucleotide away. Because the CDR3 is missing its conserved closing phenylalanine or tryptophan, this is likely a read error. The rearrangement joins TRBV20-1 to TRBJ2-5; tentatively, D is TRBD1 (5 bases). This CDR3 is 10 amino acids long. The germline V and J ends were trimmed by 3 bases and 11 bases, with 10 bases remaining between them. Germline assignment: CDR1 DFQATT and CDR2 SNEGSKA (reference sequence). CDR3 loop: CSARTELQYC. The DNA for the CDR3 is TGCAGTGCTAGGACAGAGCTGCAGTACTGC.

The table lists this clonotype with many counts. The gene calls are TRBV12-3 or TRBV12-4 and TRBJ1-1; D gene ambiguous. V gave up 2 bases and J gave up 6 bases, with 4 bases separating them. CDR3 size: 11 residues. Written as DNA, the CDR3 is TGTGCCAGCAGTTTAATGGCTGAAGCTTTCTTT. Protein: CASSLMAEAFF.

The chain carries TRBV11-2 and TRBJ2-7; 7 bases are a match to TRBD2. The germline CDR1 and CDR2 sequences are SGHAT and FQNNGV. V lost 4 bases, J lost 2 bases, and 11 bases stayed unmatched. The CDR3 runs 16 residues. CDR3 sequence (DNA): TGTGCCAGCAGCTCGACCAGGGACTATCCCGCCTACGAGCAGTACTTC. The encoded protein is CASSSTRDYPAYEQYF.

V and J are TRBV10-2 and TRBJ1-2; 8 positions agree with TRBD1. Trimming cost V 4 bases and J 3 bases; bases outside gene matches: 7. The CDR3 is 15 amino acids. Germline CDR1 is WSHSY and CDR2 is SAAADI. CDR3 protein: CASSGPGQGHYGYTF. CDR3 coding DNA: TGCGCCAGCAGTGGACCCGGACAGGGCCACTATGGCTACACCTTC.

This chain uses TRBV7-9 with TRBJ2-5; maybe TRBD2 (6 bases). This CDR3 comprises 15 residues. Germline CDR1 SEHNR, CDR2 FQNEAQ (reference sequence). V was cut by 1 base and J by 13 bases, with 22 bases left in between. The CDR3 loop reads CASSLGGFRGEARYF. The CDR3 DNA reads as TGTGCCAGCAGCTTAGGGGGCTTCCGAGGGGAGGCCCGGTACTTC.

This clonotype was detected a few times. V usage is TRBV15 and J usage is TRBJ2-7, with a possible D match to TRBD1 (6 bases). V gave up 1 base and J gave up 7 bases, with 14 bases separating them. CDR3 length: 14 amino acids. Germline values: CDR1 LNHNV, CDR2 YYDKDF (reference sequence). The CDR3 spells CATSRAHRVGEQYF. CDR3 bases: TGTGCCACCAGCAGAGCCCACAGGGTAGGGGAGCAGTACTTC. Looking up the rest from reference TRBV15 and TRBJ2-7 gives the full variable domain: DAMVIQNPRYQVTQFGKPVTLSCSQTLNHNVMYWYQQKSSQAPKLLFHYYDKDFNNEADTPDNFQSRRPNTSFCFLDIRSPGLGDTAMYLCATSRAHRVGEQYFGPGTRLTVT.